The sequence of this T cell receptor (beta chain) was determined in a study of T cell responses to AZD1222 COVID-19 vaccine. The J segment lost 6 bases and the V segment lost 2 bases, leaving 0 bases of the junction unmatched. The CDR3 length is 13 residues. Per germline, CDR1 MNHNS and CDR2 SASEGT. Measured with immunoSEQ multiplex PCR; TCRdb has only the in-frame clones, and not every one. The table shows 120,000 or so clones, with roughly 90% occurring only once. This specimen consisted of peripheral blood, obtained on day 0 of AZD1222 vaccination. The chain links TRBV6-1 to TRBJ1-5, with 8 bases fitting TRBD1. This receptor was identified in an adult in good health. CDR3 in DNA: TGTGCCAGCAGTGAACAGGGGGCTCAGCCCCAGCATTTT. Translation: CASSEQGAQPQHF.